The clone carrying this T cell receptor beta chain has a single count. The CDR3 runs to 18 residues. V was clipped by 4 bases and J by 6 bases; unmatched bases: 16. Per germline, CDR1 SNHLY and CDR2 FYNNEI. The assay was immunoSEQ multiplex PCR, and TCRdb's table has in-frame clones only and misses some. The sample lists tens of thousands of clones, 93% occurring once. The data were obtained in a study of technical replicates of blood from several donors. Sample: T cells isolated from PBMCs. This clonotype was sampled from a human donor in good health. This chain connects TRBV2 to TRBJ2-2, with TRBD1 matching 8 bases. CDR3 coding DNA: TGTGCCAGCAGTGCTAGGACAGGGTTACCTACTCAAGCCGGGGAGCTGTTTTTT. Translating it yields CASSARTGLPTQAGELFF.